One and the same sample provided the 19 T cell receptor beta chains below, sequenced in a study of response to subunit inactivated influenza vaccine. TCRdb redid the calling of the RT-PCR reads with MiXCR, one entry per CDR3 protein. The profile covers about 480,000 distinct CDR3 sequences, with 13% appearing a single time and around 13% taken by the ten largest. The material was PBMCs from blood, obtained about 6 weeks after vaccination. These receptors were collected from a man aged 45 to 65 who received an inactivated influenza vaccine.

CDR3 sequence reads: CSASSLMSYEQYF. As DNA, the CDR3 is TGCAGTGCTAGTTCACTGATGAGCTACGAGCAGTACTTC. V usage is TRBV20-1 and J usage is TRBJ2-7; D ambiguous. This CDR3 comprises 13 residues. Germline V lookup: CDR1 DFQATT, CDR2 SNEGSKA (reference sequence). The V end lost 3 bases, the J end lost 3 bases, and 12 bases lay between the germline ends.

V usage is TRBV20-1 and J usage is TRBJ2-1, with D possibly being TRBD1 or TRBD2 (6 bases each). This CDR3 is 16 amino acids long. V was trimmed by 6 bases and J by 0 bases, leaving 18 bases between them. Germline loops: CDR1 DFQATT, CDR2 SNEGSKA (reference sequence). The CDR3 bases are TGCAGTGCAAACCCTAGGGGGGCGAGCTCCTACAATGAGCAGTTCTTC. Encoded protein: CSANPRGASSYNEQFF.

This clonotype turned up a few times. V gene TRBV20-1 combines with J gene TRBJ2-2; unclear D gene. This CDR3 is 11 amino acids long. Deletions cut 4 bases from V and 3 bases from J, with 3 bases between. Germline values: CDR1 DFQATT, CDR2 SNEGSKA (reference sequence). The CDR3 coding sequence is TGCAGTGCTATGCACACCGGGGAGCTGTTTTTT. Translation: CSAMHTGELFF.

This clonotype has just a few counts. This chain connects TRBV6-2 or TRBV6-3 to TRBJ2-2, with 14 bases identical to TRBD2. The CDR3 consists of 17 residues. Per the germline V gene, CDR1 is MNHEY and CDR2 is SVGEGT. J was trimmed by 6 bases and V by 2 bases; bases with no gene match: 5. CDR3 DNA sequence: TGTGCCAGCAGTTACGGGACTAGCGGGAGCAGCCCCGGGGAGCTGTTTTTT. Translation: CASSYGTSGSSPGELFF.

This clonotype was observed many times. The CDR3 region is CASSLISYEQYF. CDR3 nucleotides: TGTGCCAGCAGCTTAATCAGTTACGAGCAGTACTTC. V and J are TRBV7-9 and TRBJ2-7; no firm D call. The CDR3 totals 12 residues. The germline V gene has CDR1 SEHNR and CDR2 FQNEAQ (reference sequence). V was trimmed by 2 bases and J by 4 bases, leaving 6 bases between them.

The chain couples TRBV30 to TRBJ2-3; no firm D call. Between the trimmed V and J ends, which lost 4 bases and 2 bases, there was a span of 13 bases. The CDR3 has 14 amino acids. The germline gives CDR1 GTSNPN, CDR2 SVGIG (reference sequence). In DNA, the CDR3 is TGTGCCTGGAAATCCCAGGCGTCCACAGATACGCAGTATTTT. Translation gives CAWKSQASTDTQYF.

This chain connects TRBV12-3 or TRBV12-4 to TRBJ2-1, with D perhaps TRBD1 or TRBD2 (7 bases each). Trimming pared 7 bases from V and 3 bases from J, leaving 25 bases between. The CDR3 is made up of 18 amino acids. CDR3 region: CASTPGGVGGLFYNEQFF. DNA of the CDR3: TGTGCCAGCACCCCAGGGGGGGTCGGGGGGCTCTTCTACAATGAGCAGTTCTTC.

This clonotype has only a few counts. The chain employs TRBV12-3 or TRBV12-4 and TRBJ2-1; 10 bases align to TRBD2. CDR3 length equals 16 residues. V lost 5 bases to trimming and J lost 0 bases; unmatched junction nucleotides: 4. The CDR3 DNA reads as TGTGCCAGCAGTCGAGGGACTAGCGTCTCCTACAATGAGCAGTTCTTC. Its translation: CASSRGTSVSYNEQFF.

The chain carries TRBV7-6 and TRBJ2-5; D is unclear. Per germline, CDR1 SGHVS and CDR2 FNYEAQ. V lost 3 bases, J lost 4 bases, and 9 bases lay in between. The CDR3 is 13 amino acids. Here the CDR3 reads CASSFSIRETQYF. The DNA of the CDR3 is TGTGCCAGCAGCTTTAGTATCCGAGAGACCCAGTACTTC.

This clonotype was found a few times. The chain employs TRBV5-6 and TRBJ1-2; the match to TRBD1 covers 7 bases. Germline loops: CDR1 SGHDT, CDR2 YYEEEE. This CDR3 region has 13 residues. V shed 4 bases and J 8 bases; nucleotides not matched to a gene: 8. Here the CDR3 reads CASSLGQEPGYTF. In DNA, the CDR3 is TGTGCCAGCAGCCTAGGACAGGAACCCGGCTACACCTTC.

This clonotype was seen ten or more times. CDR3 region: CSAGSGRGINEQFF. DNA of the CDR3: TGCAGCGCCGGATCGGGGCGGGGGATTAATGAGCAGTTCTTC. This sequence joins TRBV20-1 and TRBJ2-1; the match to TRBD2 covers 7 bases. In germline, CDR1 is DFQATT, CDR2 SNEGSKA (reference sequence). The CDR3 has 14 residues.

The V and J genes are TRBV6-2 or TRBV6-3 and TRBJ2-6; TRBD1 aligns across 12 bases. V dropped 10 bases and J dropped 4; count of bases not matched to a gene: 5. Germline V gives CDR1 MNHEY, CDR2 SVGEGT. The CDR3 is 15 residues long. The CDR3 spells CATGTGGAGANVLTF. The CDR3 DNA follows: TGTGCCACCGGGACAGGGGGCGCCGGGGCCAACGTCCTGACTTTC.

The genes are TRBV28 and TRBJ1-2; 9 bases align to TRBD1. There are 14 residues in the CDR3. V dropped 6 bases and J dropped 8; count of bases not matched to a gene: 10. Per the germline V gene, CDR1 is MDHEN and CDR2 is SYDVKM. The CDR3 sequence is CASRWTGVAGGYTF. The DNA of the CDR3 is TGTGCCAGCAGGTGGACAGGGGTCGCGGGGGGCTACACCTTC.

This clonotype was observed a handful of times. The V gene is TRBV4-1, the J gene TRBJ1-2, with TRBD1 matching over 11 bases. Trimming cost V 3 bases and J 9 bases; bases outside gene matches: 3. Germline assignment: CDR1 MGHRA and CDR2 YSYEKL. The CDR3 contains 13 residues. DNA of the CDR3: TGCGCCAGCAGCCAGGGGACAGGGGGAAGCTACACCTTC. Its protein is CASSQGTGGSYTF.

This sequence joins TRBV4-3 and TRBJ2-1; 14 nucleotides agree with TRBD2. Trimming took 0 bases from V and 4 from J; bases not matched to a gene: 8. Germline lookup yields CDR1 LGHNA and CDR2 YSLEER. The length of the CDR3 is 19 residues. As DNA, the CDR3 is TGCGCCAGCAGCCAAGAGTTAGGGACTAGCGGGAGAGGTTACAATGAGCAGTTCTTC. Protein sequence: CASSQELGTSGRGYNEQFF.

The genes are TRBV6-2 or TRBV6-3 and TRBJ1-5, with a possible D match to TRBD1 (5 bases). V lost 6 bases and J lost 4, with 10 bases in between. Looked up from germline, CDR1 is MNHEY and CDR2 is SVGEGT. The CDR3 is made up of 13 amino acids. CDR3 DNA sequence: TGTGCCAGCAGAGACCGACAGAATCAGCCCCAGCATTTT. It codes for CASRDRQNQPQHF.

V gene TRBV20-1 combines with J gene TRBJ2-5; 14 bases line up with TRBD2. Trimming cost V 5 bases and J 1 base; bases outside gene matches: 6. Germline V gene data show CDR1 as DFQATT and CDR2 as SNEGSKA (reference sequence). This CDR3 is 16 amino acids long. The CDR3 DNA follows: TGCAGTGCTTCCCGGACTAGCGGGGGGATCCAAGAGACCCAGTACTTC. Its translation: CSASRTSGGIQETQYF.

The chain is built from TRBV5-1 and TRBJ1-6; no clear D gene. The germline CDR1 and CDR2 sequences are SGHRS and YFSETQ. Trimming took off 0 bases at V and 8 bases at J, with 9 bases between the two ends. This CDR3 is 14 amino acids long. CDR3 amino acids: CASSLEPTDSPLHF. Here the CDR3 DNA reads TGCGCCAGCAGCTTGGAGCCGACGGATTCACCCCTCCACTTT. Together with reference TRBV5-1 and TRBJ1-6, the CDR3 gives the full variable domain: KAGVTQTPRYLIKTRGQQVTLSCSPISGHRSVSWYQQTPGQGLQFLFEYFSETQRNKGNFPGRFSGRQFSNSRSEMNVSTLELGDSALYLCASSLEPTDSPLHFGNGTRLTVT.

This clonotype was detected a few times. The gene calls are TRBV6-2 or TRBV6-3 and TRBJ2-1, with 7 bases lining up with TRBD2. Germline assignment: CDR1 MNHEY and CDR2 SVGEGT. The CDR3 has 18 residues. V shed 0 bases and J 3 bases; nucleotides not matched to a gene: 11. The CDR3 loop is CASSYSRGGGGFYNEQFF. CDR3 nucleotide sequence: TGTGCCAGCAGTTACTCGAGAGGTGGGGGGGGATTCTACAATGAGCAGTTCTTC.